This note documents a single T cell receptor (beta chain) sequence. The sample comes from a study of blood T cell repertoires in COVID-19. About the research overall: Acute and convalescent COVID-19 samples came from the United States, Italy and Spain. PBMCs, B-cell-depleted T cells, or T cells provided the cDNA or gDNA that made up the material.

As handled by the study authors: Reference gene primers were amplified, and this amplification served to estimate nucleated cell counts. Measured with immunoSEQ multiplex PCR; TCRdb has only the in-frame clones, and not every one. The V and J calls and clone size come from that table; D and trimming were worked out from the DNA. The data show fewer than 250,000 clones, 75% to 85% seen once. The CDR3 has 13 amino acids. Losses at the gene ends were 6 bases for V and 5 bases for J; bases not matched to a gene: 7. CDR1 KGHSH and CDR2 LQKENI come from the germline V gene. The sample consisted of peripheral blood. The chain joins TRBV18 to TRBJ2-7; 7 nucleotides line up with TRBD1. The source of this sequence is a woman aged 70-85 years with acute or convalescent COVID-19. Written as DNA, the CDR3 is TGTGCCAGCTCTACGACAGGGTCCCACGAGCAGTACTTC. It specifies CASSTTGSHEQYF.